Shown below are 28 T cell receptor beta chains from a single sample sequenced in a study of shared clonotypes between healthy human individuals. The method was immunoSEQ multiplex PCR; TCRdb's version includes in-frame clones alone and lacks a portion of them. The top ten clones hold 0.5% to 0.6% of a sample with about 1 million clones, around three quarters of them seen once. The source material was memory CD4+ T cells from PBMCs. As to subset: CD45RA-negative fraction. The receptors stem from a man aged 18 to 29 in good health. Some clones in this sample may be carry-over from other donors' samples.

The chain has TRBV7-2 and TRBJ2-7; D perhaps matches TRBD2 (6 bases). The CDR3 sequence is 14 residues long. Trimming took 5 bases from V and 1 from J, leaving 12 bases between them. Germline CDR1 and CDR2: SGHTA and FQGNSA. The chain's CDR3 is CASSERGLSYEQYF. CDR3 bases: TGTGCCAGCAGCGAAAGAGGACTATCCTACGAGCAGTACTTC.

The chain carries TRBV7-6 and TRBJ2-5; TRBD2 aligns across 7 bases. This CDR3 spans 16 amino acids. With 5 bases clipped from V and 5 bases from J, the junction kept 14 bases outside the gene matches. CDR1 and CDR2 from the germline V gene are SGHVS and FNYEAQ. The CDR3, as DNA: TGTGCCAGCAGCCAACCCCAGGCGGGAGTGGGTGAGACCCAGTACTTC. It codes for CASSQPQAGVGETQYF.

A remark on this clone: One end of the junction fails to match germline, which may point to a read error. V is TRBV29-1 and J is TRBJ2-1; tentative D call: TRBD2 (6 bases). The CDR3 loop spans 16 amino acids. CDR1 and CDR2 (germline): SQVTM, ANQGSEA. Here the CDR3 reads CSVEGTLTGAYNEQFF. The CDR3 nucleotides are TGCAGCGTCGAAGGGACCTTAACGGGAGCTTACAATGAGCAGTTCTTC.

The chain uses TRBV7-6 and TRBJ2-5; 8 positions agree with TRBD1. After removal of 5 bases from V and 10 bases from J, the junction contained 9 bases not matched to a gene. Germline CDR1 is SGHVS and CDR2 is FNYEAQ. CDR3 length: 13 residues. The CDR3 DNA sequence: TGTGCCAGCAGCCGGGGACAGGCTAAGGACCAGTACTTC. Translating it yields CASSRGQAKDQYF.

This clone was recorded a few times. The chain recombines TRBV29-1 with TRBJ2-4, with 7 bases matching TRBD1. There are 14 residues in the CDR3. The J segment lost 5 bases and the V segment lost 6 bases, leaving 10 bases of the junction unmatched. The germline gives CDR1 SQVTM, CDR2 ANQGSEA. The CDR3 nucleotides read TGCAGCGTGCCGTCCGGGACAGCAGAAAACATTCAGTACTTC. This codes for CSVPSGTAENIQYF.

The rearrangement uses TRBV5-4 and TRBJ2-1, with 8 bases matching TRBD2. Per germline, CDR1 SGHNT and CDR2 YYREEE (reference sequence). V dropped 0 bases and J dropped 2; count of bases not matched to a gene: 7. The CDR3 is 17 residues long. This CDR3 reads CASSLAVSGGAYNEQFF. For the CDR3, the DNA is TGTGCCAGCAGCTTGGCGGTATCGGGGGGGGCCTACAATGAGCAGTTCTTC.

The chain links TRBV10-1 to TRBJ2-7; D ambiguous. The CDR3 runs to 11 residues. Germline-derived CDR1 and CDR2 are WNHNN and SYGVQD (reference sequence). Trimming stripped 5 bases from V and 0 bases from J, with 2 bases between. In DNA form, the CDR3 reads TGCGCCAGCAGTAACTCCTACGAGCAGTACTTC. Encoded protein: CASSNSYEQYF.

The chain combines TRBV5-1 with TRBJ2-7, with D possibly being TRBD1 or TRBD2 (5 bases each). CDR3 length: 12 amino acids. The germline V gene encodes CDR1 SGHRS and CDR2 YFSETQ. The V and J ends lost 8 bases and 1 base respectively, with 10 bases between them. The CDR3 coding sequence is TGCGCCAGACCGGGACGGTCCTACGAGCAGTACTTC. Protein: CARPGRSYEQYF.

The chain carries TRBV6-1 and TRBJ1-2, with D perhaps TRBD1 (5 bases). CDR1 and CDR2 (germline): MNHNS, SASEGT. The germline V and J ends were trimmed by 4 bases and 5 bases, with 17 bases remaining between them. The CDR3 has 15 amino acids. Written as DNA, the CDR3 is TGTGCCAGCAGTGTCGGTCCAGGGATTTCGTATGGCTACACCTTC. It translates to CASSVGPGISYGYTF.

This clone was counted a few times. This chain connects TRBV5-1 to TRBJ2-4; D remains unclear. Germline V gene lookup returns CDR1 SGHRS and CDR2 YFSETQ. With 2 bases removed from V and 0 bases from J, the gap between germline ends came to 12 bases. CDR3 length equals 16 residues. The CDR3 nucleotides read TGCGCCAGCAGCTTCGGGCCTCAACTAGCCAAAAACATTCAGTACTTC. It yields the protein CASSFGPQLAKNIQYF.

The CDR3 region has the DNA TGTGCCACCAGCAGAGACAGGCGGTATGGCTACACCTTC. This translates into CATSRDRRYGYTF. The chain uses TRBV15 and TRBJ1-2; D remains ambiguous. V was cut by 0 bases and J by 5 bases, with 7 bases left in between. CDR3 length: 13 residues. Germline V lookup: CDR1 LNHNV, CDR2 YYDKDF (reference sequence).

J is TRBJ2-7 and V is TRBV7-6; 13 bases fit TRBD2. This CDR3 has 15 residues. Per the germline V gene, CDR1 is SGHVS and CDR2 is FNYEAQ. The V and J ends lost 6 bases and 7 bases, in that order; junction bases with no gene match: 9. CDR3 DNA: TGTGCCAGCAGGGAACTAGCGGGAGGGTCCTGGGAGCAGTACTTC. This sequence encodes CASRELAGGSWEQYF.

V gene TRBV4-1 combines with J gene TRBJ2-2, with TRBD2 matching 11 bases. V lost 5 bases and J lost 6; bases outside the gene matches: 8. Germline V gives CDR1 MGHRA, CDR2 YSYEKL. The CDR3 has 16 amino acids. As DNA, the CDR3 is TGCGCCAGCAGCATGGGACTAGCGGTGGGCGCCGGGGAGCTGTTTTTT. It yields the protein CASSMGLAVGAGELFF.

This rearrangement joins TRBV5-1 to TRBJ2-7, with 16 bases identical to TRBD2. Germline trimming cut 4 bases from V and 2 bases from J; bases unmatched to any gene: 6. Per the germline V gene, CDR1 is SGHRS and CDR2 is YFSETQ. The CDR3 covers 17 residues. This CDR3 reads CASSLGTSGRVAYEQYF. The CDR3 DNA reads as TGCGCCAGCAGCCTCGGGACTAGCGGGAGGGTTGCCTACGAGCAGTACTTC.

This chain joins TRBV4-2 and TRBJ1-2; D is perhaps TRBD1 (6 bases). CDR3 length equals 15 residues. Germline CDR1 and CDR2: LGHNA and YNFKEQ. V was trimmed by 0 bases and J by 3 bases, leaving 11 bases between them. DNA of the CDR3: TGTGCCAGCAGCCAAGATACAGGGAAGGACTATGGCTACACCTTC. Protein sequence: CASSQDTGKDYGYTF.

This clone was detected a few times. The chain carries TRBV6-6 and TRBJ2-5; D ambiguous. Germline V gene sequence: CDR1 MNHNY, CDR2 SVGAGI (reference sequence). This CDR3 is 13 amino acids long. Trimming left V 9 bases short and J 2 bases short, with 13 bases between. The DNA for the CDR3 is TGTGCCAGTCGGAAGGCGGAGCAAGAGACCCAGTACTTC. Its translation is CASRKAEQETQYF.

The rearrangement uses TRBV28 and TRBJ2-7, with TRBD2 matching 8 bases. Germline V gives CDR1 MDHEN, CDR2 SYDVKM. The CDR3 totals 15 residues. V gave up 7 bases and J gave up 6 bases; unmatched junction bases: 14. CDR3: CASTSSGTRGAEQYF. CDR3 nucleotides: TGTGCCAGCACCTCCAGTGGGACTAGAGGGGCCGAGCAGTACTTC.

This chain uses TRBV6-5 with TRBJ2-2, with 8 bases matching TRBD2. CDR1 MNHEY and CDR2 SVGAGI come from the germline V gene. The CDR3 is 14 residues long. With V trimmed by 6 bases and J by 3 bases, 3 bases remained unmatched. The CDR3 sequence is CASSQTSDTGELFF. CDR3 nucleotides: TGTGCCAGCAGCCAGACTAGCGACACCGGGGAGCTGTTTTTT.

The V call is TRBV11-2, the J call TRBJ2-5; no firm D call. The CDR3 runs 12 residues. Deletions cut 5 bases from V and 10 bases from J, with 14 bases between. Germline V gene lookup returns CDR1 SGHAT and CDR2 FQNNGV. The CDR3 is CASSPVGRYQYF. CDR3 nucleotides: TGTGCCAGCAGCCCGGTGGGCCGCTACCAGTACTTC.

The rearrangement joins TRBV28 to TRBJ1-2; 9 bases are shared with TRBD1. This CDR3 region has 15 residues. Looked up from germline, CDR1 is MDHEN and CDR2 is SYDVKM. V shed 1 base, J shed 8 bases, and the junction held 8 bases outside the gene matches. The CDR3 sequence: CASSLSGQGRGGYTF. DNA of the CDR3: TGTGCCAGCAGTTTATCCGGACAGGGGAGAGGGGGCTACACCTTC.

This clone came up once. V is TRBV7-2 and J is TRBJ2-2, with 9 bases identical to TRBD2. The V and J ends lost 5 bases and 7 bases, in that order; junction bases with no gene match: 14. The CDR3 extends over 17 amino acids. CDR1 is SGHTA, CDR2 FQGNSA, per germline. The CDR3 protein is CASSPSRGGRAGGELFF. The DNA for the CDR3 is TGTGCCAGCAGCCCCAGCCGGGGCGGGAGGGCCGGCGGGGAGCTGTTTTTT. The full variable domain, completed using reference TRBV7-2 and TRBJ2-2, is GAGVSQSPSNKVTEKGKDVELRCDPISGHTALYWYRQSLGQGLEFLIYFQGNSAPDKSGLPSDRFSAERTGGSVSTLTIQRTQQEDSAVYLCASSPSRGGRAGGELFFGEGSRLTVL.

CDR3 sequence (DNA): TGTGCCAGCACAGCACAGGCTTCCTACGAGCAGTACTTC. Its translation is CASTAQASYEQYF. The chain employs TRBV2 and TRBJ2-7; perhaps TRBD1 as D (5 bases). The CDR3 is 13 residues long. V lost 7 bases and J lost 1, with 11 bases in between. Germline CDR1 and CDR2: SNHLY and FYNNEI.

This chain joins TRBV7-3 and TRBJ2-7, with TRBD2 identical over 10 bases. V trimming: 1 base; J trimming: 4 bases; junction bases outside the gene matches: 13. In germline, CDR1 is SGHTA, CDR2 FQGTGA. The length of the CDR3 is 18 residues. As DNA, the CDR3 is TGTGCCAGCAGCTTAAATTTAGGTGGTCTAGCGGGAGAATACGAGCAGTACTTC. Translated, it gives CASSLNLGGLAGEYEQYF.

V is TRBV9 and J is TRBJ2-1; tentatively, D is TRBD2 (6 bases). Germline CDR1 SGDLS, CDR2 YYNGEE. V was shortened by 3 bases and J by 0 bases, with 13 bases between the two germline ends. CDR3 length: 16 amino acids. The CDR3 nucleotides read TGTGCCAGCAGCGAAACGGGGGTGGTCTCCTACAATGAGCAGTTCTTC. Encoded protein: CASSETGVVSYNEQFF.

The chain links TRBV7-2 to TRBJ2-1; 7 nucleotides align to TRBD2. The germline gives CDR1 SGHTA, CDR2 FQGNSA. CDR3 length: 14 amino acids. V lost 5 bases to trimming and J lost 8 bases; unmatched junction nucleotides: 9. CDR3 nucleotides: TGTGCCAGCAGCGTAATAGGGACTATCTATGAGCAGTTCTTC. Its translation: CASSVIGTIYEQFF.

The chain carries TRBV19 and TRBJ1-5; 7 bases align to TRBD1. This CDR3 is 16 amino acids long. The germline V gene encodes CDR1 LNHDA and CDR2 SQIVND (reference sequence). Trimming at V came to 6 bases and at J to 3 bases, leaving 11 bases not matched to a gene. The CDR3 here is CASRKKTGNDNQPQHF. The CDR3 bases are TGTGCCAGTAGGAAGAAGACAGGGAATGACAATCAGCCCCAGCATTTT.

The V and J genes are TRBV5-4 and TRBJ2-5; D might be TRBD1 or TRBD2, each matching 6 bases. The CDR3 runs to 13 residues. Germline CDR1 SGHNT, CDR2 YYREEE (reference sequence). Trimming removed 3 bases from V and 5 bases from J, with 11 bases in between. For the CDR3, the DNA is TGTGCCAGCAGCTATCGAGGGGGGGAGACCCAGTACTTC. It codes for CASSYRGGETQYF.

The chain recombines TRBV30 with TRBJ2-7, with 11 nucleotides matching TRBD2. Trimming took 0 bases from V and 7 from J; bases not matched to a gene: 8. From germline, CDR1 is GTSNPN and CDR2 SVGIG (reference sequence). The CDR3 contains 15 residues. The CDR3 nucleotides are TGTGCCTGGAGTGTGGGGACTAGCGGAATCTGGGAGCAGTACTTC. This codes for CAWSVGTSGIWEQYF.